One and the same sample provided the 32 T cell receptor beta chains below, sequenced in a study of cytomegalovirus exposure and HLA in healthy donors. Profiled with immunoSEQ multiplex PCR; TCRdb holds only in-frame clones, not every one. The sample yields approximately 160,000 clones, about 89% seen once. Sequencing was carried out using PBMCs. Receptor source: a woman in her late teens or twenties in good health and CMV-seropositive.

V is TRBV21-1 and J is TRBJ1-2; TRBD1, as called in the table, went unchecked against the DNA. TRBV21-1 is designated a pseudogene. The CDR3 is 14 amino acids. DNA of the CDR3: TGTGCCAGCAGCAGTGGGACAGGAAACTATGGCTACACCTTC. Translated: CASSSGTGNYGYTF.

The chain has TRBV5-4 and TRBJ2-1, with D possibly TRBD2 on 5 matching bases. Between the trimmed V and J ends, which lost 4 bases and 5 bases, there was a span of 13 bases. Germline CDR1 and CDR2: SGHNT and YYREEE (reference sequence). The CDR3 loop spans 14 amino acids. As DNA, the CDR3 is TGTGCCAGCAGCCGAGGGCTAGAGAACAATGAGCAGTTCTTC. Translation gives CASSRGLENNEQFF. Full variable domain (remainder filled in from reference TRBV5-4 and TRBJ2-1): ETGVTQSPTHLIKTRGQQVTLRCSSQSGHNTVSWYQQALGQGPQFIFQYYREEENGRGNFPPRFSGLQFPNYSSELNVNALELDDSALYLCASSRGLENNEQFFGPGTRLTVL.

The chain combines TRBV10-1 with TRBJ2-7, with D perhaps matching TRBD1 (6 bases). V lost 6 bases and J 0 bases, leaving 9 bases between the germline ends. CDR1 WNHNN and CDR2 SYGVQD come from the germline V gene (reference sequence). The CDR3 consists of 13 residues. The CDR3 protein is CASSKDSSYEQYF. The CDR3 DNA sequence: TGCGCCAGCAGCAAGGACAGCTCCTACGAGCAGTACTTC.

The rearrangement joins TRBV28 to TRBJ1-4; possibly TRBD1 for D (5 bases). The V and J ends lost 5 bases and 6 bases respectively, with 16 bases between them. The CDR3 spans 15 residues. Germline loops: CDR1 MDHEN, CDR2 SYDVKM. The CDR3 sequence is CASSPRLKGHEKLFF. For the CDR3, the DNA is TGTGCCAGCAGTCCCCGCCTTAAGGGGCATGAAAAACTGTTTTTT.

The V gene is TRBV29-1, the J gene TRBJ2-7; 8 nucleotides agree with TRBD1. The trim removed 4 bases at V and 4 bases at J, leaving 3 bases unmatched. This CDR3 is built from 12 residues. Germline CDR1 and CDR2: SQVTM and ANQGSEA. The CDR3 protein is CSVGQGLYEQYF. CDR3 in DNA: TGCAGCGTTGGACAGGGGTTGTACGAGCAGTACTTC.

The J gene is TRBJ2-7, the V gene TRBV2, with TRBD1 as a possible D gene (5 bases). Between the trimmed V and J ends, which lost 6 bases and 4 bases, there was a span of 10 bases. The V gene's germline CDR1 is SNHLY and CDR2 FYNNEI. CDR3 size: 12 residues. CDR3 nucleotide sequence: TGTGCCAGCAGCGTCGACAGATACGAGCAGTACTTC. It is translated as CASSVDRYEQYF. Together with reference TRBV2 and TRBJ2-7, the CDR3 gives the full variable domain: EPEVTQTPSHQVTQMGQEVILRCVPISNHLYFYWYRQILGQKVEFLVSFYNNEISEKSEIFDDQFSVERPDGSNFTLKIRSTKLEDSAMYFCASSVDRYEQYFGPGTRLTVT.

This clone was observed a handful of times. The V call is TRBV6-4, the J call TRBJ2-1, with 7 nucleotides matching TRBD2. There are 15 residues in the CDR3. Per the germline V gene, CDR1 is MRHNA and CDR2 is SNTAGT. V trimming: 4 bases; J trimming: 1 base; junction bases outside the gene matches: 4. Here the CDR3 reads CASSVREGSYNEQFF. CDR3 coding DNA: TGTGCCAGCAGTGTCAGGGAGGGGTCCTACAATGAGCAGTTCTTC.

This rearrangement joins TRBV19 to TRBJ1-2; no firm D call. V was clipped by 5 bases and J by 2 bases, with 12 bases between them. This CDR3 has 14 residues. From germline, CDR1 is LNHDA and CDR2 SQIVND (reference sequence). CDR3 protein: CASSSMTSNYGYTF. CDR3 bases: TGTGCCAGTAGTTCGATGACTTCGAACTATGGCTACACCTTC.

The chain joins TRBV9 to TRBJ2-7, with 9 bases aligning to TRBD1. Germline CDR1 SGDLS, CDR2 YYNGEE. The V gene end was trimmed by 4 bases and the J gene end by 7 bases; junction bases not matched to a gene: 9. CDR3 length: 14 residues. CDR3 in amino acids: CASSLGTGLSEQYF. CDR3 DNA sequence: TGTGCCAGCAGCCTTGGGACAGGGCTTTCGGAGCAGTACTTC.

The CDR3 sequence: CATSRDRHNRGEKLFF. CDR3 bases: TGTGCCACCAGCAGAGATCGGCACAACAGGGGAGAAAAACTGTTTTTT. The chain combines TRBV15 with TRBJ1-4; 7 bases align to TRBD1. V was pared by 0 bases and J by 8 bases, with 9 bases of the junction left unmatched. The CDR3 consists of 16 residues. Germline V CDR1 and CDR2: LNHNV, YYDKDF (reference sequence).

The J gene is TRBJ2-7, the V gene TRBV7-9; D might be TRBD1 (5 bases). Germline V gene lookup returns CDR1 SEHNR and CDR2 FQNEAQ (reference sequence). V was trimmed by 1 base and J by 5 bases, leaving 9 bases between them. CDR3 length: 13 residues. CDR3 region: CASSLVSRDEQYF. Written as DNA, the CDR3 is TGTGCCAGCAGCTTAGTCTCCAGGGACGAGCAGTACTTC.

The CDR3 protein is CASSLDLGGGRGSSYEQYF. The CDR3 DNA is TGCGCCAGCAGCTTGGATCTTGGCGGGGGTCGGGGCAGCTCCTACGAGCAGTACTTC. This sequence joins TRBV5-1 and TRBJ2-7, with TRBD2 matching over 7 bases. Germline V gene sequence: CDR1 SGHRS, CDR2 YFSETQ. With 0 bases clipped from V and 0 bases from J, the junction kept 15 bases outside the gene matches. The CDR3 covers 19 residues. The variable domain in full, completed from reference TRBV5-1 and TRBJ2-7, reads KAGVTQTPRYLIKTRGQQVTLSCSPISGHRSVSWYQQTPGQGLQFLFEYFSETQRNKGNFPGRFSGRQFSNSRSEMNVSTLELGDSALYLCASSLDLGGGRGSSYEQYFGPGTRLTVT.

On this clone: This CDR3 is missing its conserved last phenylalanine or tryptophan, likely due to a read error. The DNA is left out, because the CDR3 cannot be placed on it with certainty; the CDR3 is given as TCRdb lists it. This sequence joins TRBV20-1 and TRBJ2-7; the D call TRBD1 from the table was never checked on the DNA. The length of the CDR3 is 8 amino acids, counting both ends. The germline V gene has CDR1 DFQATT and CDR2 SNEGSKA (reference sequence). The CDR3 sequence is CSALGADL.

The gene calls are TRBV29-1 and TRBJ2-1; D might be TRBD2 (5 bases). The germline CDR1 and CDR2 sequences are SQVTM and ANQGSEA. The CDR3 spans 15 residues. V shed 1 base and J shed 7 bases, with 17 bases lying between them. For the CDR3, the DNA is TGCAGCGTTGAAGGAGTGAGGGTCCTTGAGAATGAGCAGTTCTTC. As protein: CSVEGVRVLENEQFF.

This clone came up a few times. The rearrangement uses TRBV29-1 and TRBJ1-2, with TRBD1 matching 7 bases. Trimming removed 5 bases from V and 5 bases from J; junction bases left unmatched: 14. Germline V CDR1 and CDR2: SQVTM, ANQGSEA. The CDR3 length is 15 residues. The CDR3 region is CSVTDQRTGRYGYTF. The CDR3 DNA reads TGCAGCGTTACCGACCAACGGACAGGAAGGTATGGCTACACCTTC.

The V and J genes are TRBV6-1 and TRBJ2-7; D perhaps matches TRBD1 (6 bases). Trimming took off 4 bases at V and 3 bases at J, with 13 bases between the two ends. Looked up from germline, CDR1 is MNHNS and CDR2 is SASEGT. The CDR3 loop spans 14 amino acids. This CDR3 is CASSGYLTGYEQYF. The CDR3 DNA reads TGTGCCAGCAGTGGGTATTTGACAGGCTACGAGCAGTACTTC.

A single count supports this clone. The germline gene is not matched at one end of the junction; a read error may be the cause. The chain joins TRBV29-1 to TRBJ2-1, with 13 bases that match TRBD2. The germline CDR1 and CDR2 sequences are SQVTM and ANQGSEA. The CDR3 is 15 residues long. The CDR3 sequence is CTSSQLAGGDNGQFF. The CDR3, as DNA: TGCACCTCGTCCCAACTAGCGGGGGGGGACAATGGGCAGTTCTTC.

This chain connects TRBV11-2 to TRBJ2-2, with no clear D. The germline V gene encodes CDR1 SGHAT and CDR2 FQNNGV. Trimming cost V 0 bases and J 7 bases, with 6 bases left between them. The CDR3 extends over 13 amino acids. Here the CDR3 DNA reads TGTGCCAGCAGCTTAGAGCCGGTCGGGGAGCTGTTTTTT. This gives the protein CASSLEPVGELFF.

The V call is TRBV6-1, the J call TRBJ2-7; D gene unclear. CDR1 and CDR2 from the germline V gene are MNHNS and SASEGT. With 4 bases removed from V and 1 base from J, the gap between germline ends came to 5 bases. The CDR3 is 12 residues long. CDR3 sequence (DNA): TGTGCCAGCAGTGCTAGGTCCTACGAGCAGTACTTC. Its translation is CASSARSYEQYF.

This rearrangement joins TRBV5-1 to TRBJ2-7; a possible D gene is TRBD1 (5 bases). The germline V gene encodes CDR1 SGHRS and CDR2 YFSETQ. The CDR3 loop spans 16 amino acids. Trimming pared 0 bases from V and 6 bases from J, leaving 19 bases between. Here the CDR3 DNA reads TGCGCCAGCAGCTTGGGCCCTTGGGGCACCTCGAGCGAGCAGTACTTC. It is translated as CASSLGPWGTSSEQYF.

This sequence joins TRBV6-1 and TRBJ2-3; D is possibly TRBD2 (6 bases). Looked up from germline, CDR1 is MNHNS and CDR2 is SASEGT. V lost 0 bases and J 6 bases, leaving 19 bases between the germline ends. The CDR3 contains 17 residues. The CDR3 loop reads CASSEAAGNRNRDTQYF. CDR3 sequence (DNA): TGTGCCAGCAGTGAAGCGGCGGGGAACCGCAACCGGGATACGCAGTATTTT.

The V gene is TRBV20-1, the J gene TRBJ2-7, with D possibly TRBD2 on 6 matching bases. V was clipped by 7 bases and J by 4 bases, with 11 bases between them. CDR3 length: 11 residues. The germline CDR1 and CDR2 sequences are DFQATT and SNEGSKA (reference sequence). CDR3 DNA: TGCAGTGGGGACTTGAGTTACGAGCAGTACTTC. Residues: CSGDLSYEQYF.

The rearrangement uses TRBV29-1 and TRBJ1-1; D might be TRBD1 (6 bases). The CDR3 has 17 amino acids. Germline V gives CDR1 SQVTM, CDR2 ANQGSEA. V lost 0 bases to trimming and J lost 0 bases, with 17 bases between them. The CDR3 loop is CSVEDLEGVGMNTEAFF. CDR3 nucleotide sequence: TGCAGCGTTGAAGATCTCGAGGGGGTGGGAATGAACACTGAAGCTTTCTTT.

CDR3 coding DNA: TGTGCCAGCAGGGTACAGGCTAACACTGAAGCTTTCTTT. Encoded protein: CASRVQANTEAFF. This chain links TRBV7-3 with TRBJ1-1, with D possibly TRBD1 on 5 matching bases. In germline, CDR1 is SGHTA, CDR2 FQGTGA. The CDR3 is 13 amino acids. V was shortened by 6 bases and J by 2 bases, with 10 bases between the two germline ends.

The rearrangement links TRBV7-9 to TRBJ2-7, with TRBD2 matching over 8 bases. J lost 0 bases, V lost 5 bases, and 9 bases had no gene match. Looked up from germline, CDR1 is SEHNR and CDR2 is FQNEAQ (reference sequence). CDR3 length: 16 amino acids. The CDR3 is CASSQLSGIASYEQYF. CDR3 DNA: TGTGCCAGCAGCCAACTTAGCGGGATCGCCTCCTACGAGCAGTACTTC.

This rearrangement joins TRBV10-2 to TRBJ1-6; 7 nucleotides align to TRBD1. The CDR3 is 15 amino acids. After removal of 0 bases from V and 10 bases from J, the junction contained 6 bases not matched to a gene. Per germline, CDR1 WSHSY and CDR2 SAAADI. CDR3 amino acids: CASSESRTGVSPLHF. Here the CDR3 DNA reads TGCGCCAGCAGTGAGTCGCGGACAGGCGTATCACCCCTCCACTTT.

The chain combines TRBV5-1 with TRBJ1-6; D is undetermined. CDR3 length: 13 amino acids. The V end lost 0 bases, the J end lost 7 bases, and 5 bases lay between the germline ends. CDR1 is SGHRS and CDR2 is YFSETQ in the germline V gene. In nucleotides, the CDR3 is TGCGCCAGCAGCTTGGGGCGGAATTCACCCCTCCACTTT. Encoded protein: CASSLGRNSPLHF.

This chain connects TRBV19 to TRBJ2-4; 8 nucleotides align to TRBD2. Per the germline V gene, CDR1 is LNHDA and CDR2 is SQIVND (reference sequence). This CDR3 comprises 17 residues. The V segment lost 7 bases and the J segment 1 base; nucleotides outside the gene matches: 12. This CDR3 reads CASTQRELRLAKNIQYF. For the CDR3, the DNA is TGTGCCAGTACCCAGCGGGAGTTACGACTTGCCAAAAACATTCAGTACTTC.

The gene calls are TRBV28 and TRBJ1-3; possible D gene TRBD1, 6 bases. Trimming cost V 7 bases and J 0 bases, with 16 bases left between them. This CDR3 has 16 amino acids. In germline, CDR1 is MDHEN, CDR2 SYDVKM. CDR3 sequence: CASIPGRRGSGNTIYF. The CDR3 DNA reads TGTGCCAGCATCCCAGGGCGCAGGGGCTCTGGAAACACCATATATTTT.

This clone turned up a few times. This sample also contains other DNA sequences that code for the same CDR3. The chain employs TRBV5-1 and TRBJ2-1; 8 positions agree with TRBD2. The CDR3 consists of 17 residues. Germline V lookup: CDR1 SGHRS, CDR2 YFSETQ. The trim removed 0 bases at V and 3 bases at J, leaving 8 bases unmatched. The DNA of the CDR3 is TGCGCCAGCAGCTTGGGGTTTGGAGCGGGAGACTACAATGAGCAGTTCTTC. Residues: CASSLGFGAGDYNEQFF.

The chain employs TRBV28 and TRBJ1-1; no firm D call. The CDR3 has 13 residues. The V gene's germline CDR1 is MDHEN and CDR2 SYDVKM. The V end was cut by 10 bases, the J end by 7 bases, with 19 bases between. The CDR3, as DNA: TGTGCCATCATGAGAGGGCAGGCCTTTGAAGCTTTCTTT. It encodes CAIMRGQAFEAFF.

This clone occurred once. This chain links TRBV7-9 with TRBJ2-2; perhaps TRBD2 as D (6 bases). Trimming removed 11 bases from V and 7 bases from J, with 14 bases in between. The germline V gene encodes CDR1 SEHNR and CDR2 FQNEAQ (reference sequence). The CDR3 length is 12 residues. The CDR3 loop reads CACSGVDGELFF. The CDR3 DNA follows: TGTGCCTGCTCGGGGGTGGACGGGGAGCTGTTTTTT.